Sequencing of this T cell receptor (beta chain) was carried out in a study of blood T cell repertoires in COVID-19. Overall study context: Specimens from acute and convalescent COVID-19 originated in the United States, Italy and Spain. Sources were T cells, B-cell-depleted T cells, or PBMCs; the material itself was cDNA or gDNA.

Per the original data handling: Amplification from reference gene primers served as the basis for estimated nucleated cell counts. This table comes from immunoSEQ multiplex PCR, and its TCRdb copy is limited to in-frame clones, with some not included. Clonal size and the V and J genes are those of that table, whereas D and trimming came from the DNA. The sample includes 50,000 or so clones, roughly 82% of them seen just once. Specimen: peripheral blood. The sequence derives from a middle-aged man with acute or convalescent COVID-19.

The CDR3 nucleotides read TGTGCCAGCTCAGTGAGGGACAGAAATAATGAAAAACTGTTTTTT. This encodes CASSVRDRNNEKLFF. This chain links TRBV18 with TRBJ1-4; 7 nucleotides line up with TRBD1. CDR1 and CDR2 (germline): KGHSH, LQKENI. J was trimmed by 4 bases and V by 5 bases; bases with no gene match: 7. This CDR3 has 15 amino acids.